This T cell receptor beta chain was captured by sequencing in a study of CD8+CD57+ T cells in acquired aplastic anemia. Study-level information: When averaged, DNA from sorted CD4+ and CD8+ cells came to 3.2 ug. Healthy-donor CD4+ cells averaged about 9.9 million reads.

V was pared by 1 base and J by 4 bases, with 5 bases of the junction left unmatched. CDR1 and CDR2 (germline): LNHNV, YYDKDF (reference sequence). This CDR3 spans 16 amino acids. General observations from the study: Between patients and controls, around 30 CD8+ CDR3 sequences were found in common.

The template for TCR beta VDJ and CDR3 sequence profiling was genomic DNA. Using its own MiXCR run on the reads, TCRdb lists one record per CDR3 protein. This table holds about 81,000 distinct CDR3 sequences, 40% to 55% found once. As to this clonotype: The antigen remains undetermined.

The source is a human donor in good health, serving as a control. This chain connects TRBV15 to TRBJ2-3; 10 bases fit TRBD2. Sequencing was done on a sample of sorted CD4+, CD8+, or CD8+CD57+ T cells (not recorded which) from PBMCs. CDR3 loop: CATSRGESGGADTQYF. The CDR3 DNA sequence: TGTGCCACCAGCAGAGGGGAGAGCGGGGGGGCAGATACGCAGTATTTT.